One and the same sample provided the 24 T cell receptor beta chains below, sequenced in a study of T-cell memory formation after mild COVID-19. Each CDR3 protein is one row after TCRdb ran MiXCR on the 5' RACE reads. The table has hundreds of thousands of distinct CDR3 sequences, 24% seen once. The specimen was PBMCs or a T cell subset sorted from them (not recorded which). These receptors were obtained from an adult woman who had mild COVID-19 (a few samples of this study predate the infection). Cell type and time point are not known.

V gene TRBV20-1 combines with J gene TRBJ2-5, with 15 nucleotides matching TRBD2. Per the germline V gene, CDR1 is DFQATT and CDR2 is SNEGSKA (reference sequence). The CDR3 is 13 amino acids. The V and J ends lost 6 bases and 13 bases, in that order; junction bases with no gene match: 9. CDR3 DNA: TGCAGTGCCCGCGGGACTAGCGGGGGGTCCGGGTACTTC. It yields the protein CSARGTSGGSGYF.

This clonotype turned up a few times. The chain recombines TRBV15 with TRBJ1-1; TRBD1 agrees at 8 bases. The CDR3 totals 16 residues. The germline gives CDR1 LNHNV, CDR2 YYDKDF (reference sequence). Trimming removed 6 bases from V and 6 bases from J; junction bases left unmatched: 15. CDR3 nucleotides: TGTGCCACCAGTCCAGGGGGCGCCCAAATCTACTCTGAAGCTTTCTTT. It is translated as CATSPGGAQIYSEAFF.

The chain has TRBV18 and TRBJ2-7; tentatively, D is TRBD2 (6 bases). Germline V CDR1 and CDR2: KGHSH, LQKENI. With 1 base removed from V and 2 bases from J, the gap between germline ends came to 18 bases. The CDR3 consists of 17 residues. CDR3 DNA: TGTGCCAGCTCACCACTATCCCGGAGGGTAGGGACCTACGAGCAGTACTTC. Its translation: CASSPLSRRVGTYEQYF.

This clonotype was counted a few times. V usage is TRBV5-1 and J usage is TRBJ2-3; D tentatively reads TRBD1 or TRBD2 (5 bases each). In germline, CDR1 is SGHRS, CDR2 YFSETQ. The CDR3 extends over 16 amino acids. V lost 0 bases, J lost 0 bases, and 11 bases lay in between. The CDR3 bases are TGCGCCAGCAGCTTGGCCCGGGGCACAAGCACAGATACGCAGTATTTT. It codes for CASSLARGTSTDTQYF.

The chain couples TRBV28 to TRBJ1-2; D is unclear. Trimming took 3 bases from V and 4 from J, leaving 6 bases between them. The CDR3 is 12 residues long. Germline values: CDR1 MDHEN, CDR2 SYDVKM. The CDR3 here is CASSLPPYGYTF. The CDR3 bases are TGTGCCAGCAGTTTGCCTCCCTATGGCTACACCTTC.

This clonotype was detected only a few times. The DNA for the CDR3 is TGTGCCACCACAGGAGGTTCGTCTAGCTCCTACAATGAGCAGTTCTTC. Its translation is CATTGGSSSSYNEQFF. The chain carries TRBV24-1 and TRBJ2-1; D possibly corresponds to TRBD2 (5 bases). The CDR3 has 16 residues. Trimming stripped 8 bases from V and 0 bases from J, with 16 bases between. CDR1 KGHDR and CDR2 SFDVKD come from the germline V gene.

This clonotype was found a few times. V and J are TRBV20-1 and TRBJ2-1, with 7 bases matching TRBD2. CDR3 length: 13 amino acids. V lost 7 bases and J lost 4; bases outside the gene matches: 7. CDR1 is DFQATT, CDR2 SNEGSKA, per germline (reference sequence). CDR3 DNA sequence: TGCAGTGGAAAAGCGGGACTATACAATGAGCAGTTCTTC. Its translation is CSGKAGLYNEQFF.

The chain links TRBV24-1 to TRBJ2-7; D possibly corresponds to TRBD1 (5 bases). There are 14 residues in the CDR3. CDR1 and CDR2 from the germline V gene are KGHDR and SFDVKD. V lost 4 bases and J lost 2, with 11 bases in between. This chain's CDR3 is CATSESTAPYEQYF. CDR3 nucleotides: TGTGCCACCAGTGAGTCGACAGCCCCCTACGAGCAGTACTTC.

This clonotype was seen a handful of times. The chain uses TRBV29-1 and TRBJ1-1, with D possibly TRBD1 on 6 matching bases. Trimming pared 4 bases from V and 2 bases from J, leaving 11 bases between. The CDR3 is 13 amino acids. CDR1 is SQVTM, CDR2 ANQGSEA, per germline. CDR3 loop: CSVGDRRNTEAFF. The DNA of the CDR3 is TGCAGCGTTGGAGACAGGCGTAACACTGAAGCTTTCTTT.

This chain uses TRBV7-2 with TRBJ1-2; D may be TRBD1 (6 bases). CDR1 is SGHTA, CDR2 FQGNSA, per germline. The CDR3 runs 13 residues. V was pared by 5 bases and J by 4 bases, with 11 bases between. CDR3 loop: CASSPDSSYGYTF. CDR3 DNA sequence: TGTGCCAGCAGCCCGGACAGCTCCTATGGCTACACCTTC.

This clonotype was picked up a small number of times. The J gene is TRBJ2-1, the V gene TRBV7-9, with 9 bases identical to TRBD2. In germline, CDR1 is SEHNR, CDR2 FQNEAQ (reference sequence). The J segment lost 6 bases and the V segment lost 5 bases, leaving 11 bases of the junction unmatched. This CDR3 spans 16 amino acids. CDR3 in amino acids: CASSGGIGTSRNEQFF. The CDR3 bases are TGTGCCAGCAGCGGGGGGATAGGGACTAGCCGCAATGAGCAGTTCTTC.

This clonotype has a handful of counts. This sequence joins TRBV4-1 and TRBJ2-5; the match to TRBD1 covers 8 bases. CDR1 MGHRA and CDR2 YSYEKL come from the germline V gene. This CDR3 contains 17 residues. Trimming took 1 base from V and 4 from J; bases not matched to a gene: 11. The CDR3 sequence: CASSQGGGGTGRETQYF. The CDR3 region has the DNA TGCGCCAGCAGCCAAGGCGGTGGGGGGACAGGCCGAGAGACCCAGTACTTC.

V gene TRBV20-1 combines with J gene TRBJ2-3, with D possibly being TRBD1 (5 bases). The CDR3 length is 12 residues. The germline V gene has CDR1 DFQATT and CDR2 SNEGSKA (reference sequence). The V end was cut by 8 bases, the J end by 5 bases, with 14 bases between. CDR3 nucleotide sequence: TGCAGTCTGGGGCAGCTCGGAGATACGCAGTATTTT. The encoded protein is CSLGQLGDTQYF.

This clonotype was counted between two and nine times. The CDR3: CSVAPGGPYNEQFF. CDR3 DNA sequence: TGCAGCGTTGCACCCGGGGGGCCTTACAATGAGCAGTTCTTC. V is TRBV29-1 and J is TRBJ2-1; perhaps TRBD2 as D (7 bases). Germline V lookup: CDR1 SQVTM, CDR2 ANQGSEA. The V end lost 4 bases, the J end lost 4 bases, and 14 bases lay between the germline ends. This CDR3 region has 14 residues.

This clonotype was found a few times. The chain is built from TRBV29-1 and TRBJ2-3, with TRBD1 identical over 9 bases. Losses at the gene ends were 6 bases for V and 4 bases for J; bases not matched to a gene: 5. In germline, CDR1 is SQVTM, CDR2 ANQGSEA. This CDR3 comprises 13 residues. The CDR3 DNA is TGCAGCGTGGCCACAGGGGGCGCAGATACGCAGTATTTT. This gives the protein CSVATGGADTQYF.

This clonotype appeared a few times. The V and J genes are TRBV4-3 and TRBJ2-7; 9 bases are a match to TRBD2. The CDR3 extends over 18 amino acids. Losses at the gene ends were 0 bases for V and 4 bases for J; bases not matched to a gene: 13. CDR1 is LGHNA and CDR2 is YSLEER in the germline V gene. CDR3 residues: CASSQDLGPGTSLYEQYF. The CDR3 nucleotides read TGCGCCAGCAGCCAAGATCTCGGTCCTGGGACTAGCCTTTACGAGCAGTACTTC.

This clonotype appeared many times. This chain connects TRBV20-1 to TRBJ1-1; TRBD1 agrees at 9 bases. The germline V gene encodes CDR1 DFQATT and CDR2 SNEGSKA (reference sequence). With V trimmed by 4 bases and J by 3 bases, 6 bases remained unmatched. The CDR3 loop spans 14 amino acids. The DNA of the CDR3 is TGCAGTGCTAAACCACAGGGGGCGTACACTGAAGCTTTCTTT. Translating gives CSAKPQGAYTEAFF.

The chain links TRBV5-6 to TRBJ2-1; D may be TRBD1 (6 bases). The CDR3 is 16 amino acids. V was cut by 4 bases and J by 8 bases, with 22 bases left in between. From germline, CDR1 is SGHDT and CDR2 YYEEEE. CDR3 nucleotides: TGTGCCAGCAGCCGGGCAGGGGTTTCATGGATCGATGAGCAGTTCTTC. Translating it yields CASSRAGVSWIDEQFF. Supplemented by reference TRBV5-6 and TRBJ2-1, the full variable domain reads DAGVTQSPTHLIKTRGQQVTLRCSPKSGHDTVSWYQQALGQGPQFIFQYYEEEERQRGNFPDRFSGHQFPNYSSELNVNALLLGDSALYLCASSRAGVSWIDEQFFGPGTRLTVL.

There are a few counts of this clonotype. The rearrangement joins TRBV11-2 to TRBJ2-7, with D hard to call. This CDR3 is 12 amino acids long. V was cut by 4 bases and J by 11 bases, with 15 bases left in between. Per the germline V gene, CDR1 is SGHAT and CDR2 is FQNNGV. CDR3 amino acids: CASSSDLVGEYF. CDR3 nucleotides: TGTGCCAGCAGCTCGGACCTTGTGGGCGAGTACTTC.

For the CDR3, the DNA is TGCGCCAGCAGCCAAGAGAGACAGATCGCAGATACGCAGTATTTT. Translated: CASSQERQIADTQYF. The chain employs TRBV4-1 and TRBJ2-3; perhaps TRBD1 as D (5 bases). V gave up 0 bases and J gave up 4 bases, with 11 bases separating them. The CDR3 has 15 amino acids. Germline CDR1 MGHRA, CDR2 YSYEKL.

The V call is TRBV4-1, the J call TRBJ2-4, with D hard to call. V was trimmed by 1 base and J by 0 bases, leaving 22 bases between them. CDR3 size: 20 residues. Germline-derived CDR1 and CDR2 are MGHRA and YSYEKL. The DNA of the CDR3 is TGCGCCAGCAGCCAAGGATCTAAGGCAGCCCCGGTACTAGCCAAAAACATTCAGTACTTC. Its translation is CASSQGSKAAPVLAKNIQYF.

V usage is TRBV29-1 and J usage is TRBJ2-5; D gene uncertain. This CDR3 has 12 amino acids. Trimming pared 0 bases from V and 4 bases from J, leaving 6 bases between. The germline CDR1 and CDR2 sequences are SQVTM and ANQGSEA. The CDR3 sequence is CSVEDGRETQYF. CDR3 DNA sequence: TGCAGCGTTGAAGATGGTCGAGAGACCCAGTACTTC.

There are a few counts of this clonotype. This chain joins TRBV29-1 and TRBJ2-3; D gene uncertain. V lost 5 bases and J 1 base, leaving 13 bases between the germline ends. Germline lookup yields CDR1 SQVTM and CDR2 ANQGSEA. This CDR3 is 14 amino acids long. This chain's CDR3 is CSVWTEIGTDTQYF. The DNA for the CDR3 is TGCAGCGTTTGGACGGAGATCGGCACAGATACGCAGTATTTT.

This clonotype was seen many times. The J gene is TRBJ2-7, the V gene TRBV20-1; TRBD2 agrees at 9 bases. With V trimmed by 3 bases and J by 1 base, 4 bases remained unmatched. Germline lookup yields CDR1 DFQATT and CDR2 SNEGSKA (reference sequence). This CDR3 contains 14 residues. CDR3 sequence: CSARPSGVSYEQYF. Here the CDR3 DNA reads TGCAGTGCTAGGCCTAGCGGGGTATCCTACGAGCAGTACTTC.